The clone carrying this TCR beta chain was seen at least ten times. The data were obtained in a study of early T cells in non-severe SARS-CoV-2 infection. Looking at the study overall: Bulk RNA from unsorted whole blood was sequenced; chains were unpaired.

Germline V gene data show CDR1 as LGHDT and CDR2 as YNNKEL (reference sequence). The CDR3 loop spans 17 amino acids. V dropped 1 base and J dropped 0; count of bases not matched to a gene: 8. cDNA molecules, individually, were tagged with unique molecular identifiers. TCRdb passed the 5' RACE reads through MiXCR, listing each CDR3 protein once. The sample lists about 50,000 distinct CDR3 sequences; more than 5.5% were seen once. This sample comprised whole blood, obtained at baseline. The sequence derives from an adult who was a healthcare worker with PCR-confirmed SARS-CoV-2 infection or an uninfected control (not recorded which). V usage is TRBV3-1 and J usage is TRBJ1-2; the match to TRBD1 covers 7 bases. DNA for the CDR3: TGTGCCAGCAGCCAAGCCGGGACAGCCGTCCCTAACTATGGCTACACCTTC. This gives the protein CASSQAGTAVPNYGYTF.